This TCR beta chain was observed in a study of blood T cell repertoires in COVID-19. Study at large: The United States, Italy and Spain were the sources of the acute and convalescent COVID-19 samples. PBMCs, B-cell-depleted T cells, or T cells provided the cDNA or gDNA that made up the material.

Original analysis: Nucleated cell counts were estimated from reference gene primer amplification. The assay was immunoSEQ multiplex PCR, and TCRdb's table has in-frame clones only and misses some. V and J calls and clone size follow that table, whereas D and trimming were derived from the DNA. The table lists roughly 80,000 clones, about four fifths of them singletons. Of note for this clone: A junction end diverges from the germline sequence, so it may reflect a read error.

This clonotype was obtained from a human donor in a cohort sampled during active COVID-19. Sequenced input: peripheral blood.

Here the CDR3 reads CASSQWASGGHQETQYF. The CDR3 DNA is TGTGCTAGCAGCCAGTGGGCTAGCGGGGGACACCAAGAGACCCAGTACTTC. The chain employs TRBV7-7 and TRBJ2-5; 10 positions match TRBD2. From germline, CDR1 is SSHAT and CDR2 FNYEAQ (reference sequence). This CDR3 region has 17 residues.